The 4 T cell receptor beta chains below come from one sample, sequenced in a study of regulatory T cells in long-lasting Graves disease. Time point here: newly diagnosed GD, antithyroid drugs for less than 3 months. There was RNA extracted from PBMCs, and the TCR library was made from it. In building TCR beta libraries, iRepertoire HTBI primers were used together with Arm-PCR of CDR3 regions. Each CDR3 protein gets one entry after TCRdb re-called the multiplex PCR reads with MiXCR. This sample has approximately 210,000 distinct CDR3 sequences; around 18% occur once, and the top ten carry around 20%. Material: peripheral blood mononuclear cells (PBMCs), obtained at new diagnosis, from a patient treated with antithyroid drugs. The origin of the receptors is a female donor with Graves disease.

For this clonotype: The CDR3 ends on some other residue instead of the conserved phenylalanine or tryptophan, so this is likely a read error. The chain combines TRBV12-3 or TRBV12-4 with TRBJ2-1, with 8 bases that match TRBD2. CDR3 size: 16 residues. Germline trimming cut 7 bases from V and 7 bases from J; bases unmatched to any gene: 15. The CDR3 DNA sequence: TGTGCCAGCATATTTTTAGGCGGGAGGTTTGGGAATGAGCAGTTCTCC. It is translated as CASIFLGGRFGNEQFS.

The chain employs TRBV5-4 and TRBJ2-7; 13 bases fit TRBD2. Germline assignment: CDR1 SGHNT and CDR2 YYREEE (reference sequence). The V gene end was trimmed by 4 bases and the J gene end by 4 bases; junction bases not matched to a gene: 8. This CDR3 has 16 residues. CDR3 bases: TGTGCCAGCAGCCCAGGACTAGCGGGAGTAATGTACGAGCAGTACTTC. Amino acids: CASSPGLAGVMYEQYF.

This clonotype was recorded at least ten times. The gene calls are TRBV19 and TRBJ1-2, with 7 bases identical to TRBD1. With V trimmed by 4 bases and J by 1 base, 9 bases remained unmatched. CDR3 length: 16 amino acids. The germline CDR1 and CDR2 sequences are LNHDA and SQIVND (reference sequence). This CDR3 reads CASSRPATGSNYGYTF. Here the CDR3 DNA reads TGTGCCAGTAGTAGGCCTGCGACAGGGAGTAACTATGGCTACACCTTC.

This chain links TRBV5-5 with TRBJ2-1; D is possibly TRBD2 (5 bases). This CDR3 has 16 residues. Trimming took 1 base from V and 12 from J, leaving 23 bases between them. The germline V gene encodes CDR1 SGHKS and CDR2 YYEKEE (reference sequence). The CDR3 bases are TGTGCCAGCAGCTTGCCCTCTAGGAGACTACAATTTGTGCAGTTCTTC. Protein sequence: CASSLPSRRLQFVQFF.